Sequencing of this TCR beta chain was carried out in a study of blood T cells in healthy people across ages (dated by TCRdb to between 2015 and 2016). The study in broad terms: Template switching captured roughly one uniquely barcoded TCR beta cDNA molecule per two T cells in model experiments. Age-related changes in TCR beta repertoire diversity were measured in the study by deep sequencing normalized with unique cDNA molecular identifiers. The donors were split into four age groups: young (average around 15 years), middle-aged (nearly 40), aged (about 56) and long-lived (approximately 80). Using the same blood draw, the study looked at two additional independent replicas of 1 million unique cDNA reads for two donors, one aged 18 to 30 and the other aged 80 or older.

Here is what the overall study found, with its caveats: Observed TCR beta diversity correlated strongly with the percentage of naive T cells measured by flow cytometry. Because profiling used bulk unsorted PBMCs, naive and antigen-experienced compartments could not be compared conclusively. Donor CMV infection status was unknown, potentially confounding age-related changes in expanded clonotypes. Observed TCR beta diversity per million T cells fell roughly linearly with age, and a significant reduction was already apparent by age roughly 40. Compared with the aged group, the long-lived group had more naive CD4+ T cells, fewer expanded clones and increased TCR diversity, suggesting age selection. Estimates of total diversity based on one million sequenced T cells were regarded as lower bounds and as underestimates.

Library method: 5' RACE. Reads for this sample came from an Illumina HiSeq 2500. A second PCR of roughly 7 to 11 cycles was performed with a sample-barcoded 5' primer and a J-beta primer mix. Each TCR beta cDNA molecule received a unique molecular identifier from a template-switch 5' adaptor carrying 12 random nucleotides. Each sample yielded at least 2.5 million CDR3-containing paired-end reads. First-strand cDNA was synthesized from all RNA with the Mint cDNA synthesis kit, primed by a TRBC-specific oligonucleotide. Following uracil-DNA glycosylase treatment, a first 18-cycle PCR with universal primers M1SS and BC2_uni_R was performed on all cDNA. Concerning the study's data processing: Each sample was normalized by randomly selecting 1 million high-quality reads, each carrying a distinct molecular identifier. Instead of being binned into consensus sequences, reads that shared molecular identifiers were thrown out. MiTCR, with a Q25 quality threshold and the strictest error-elimination algorithm, was used for CDR3 identification, clonotype clustering and error correction. A nonparametric unseen species model with Euler transformation was used to estimate lower-bound total TCR beta diversity. TCRdb reanalyzed the raw reads on its own, using fastp at Q25 for trimming and MiXCR for clone calling, and kept in-frame beta chains. CDR3 protein sequences are deduplicated, and each keeps its most common genes and DNA. TCRdb assigned the V and J calls; the authors' analysis was not used. The sample includes about 930,000 distinct CDR3 sequences, with almost 30% observed a single time. In total, the top ten clones hold 9.5% to 13% of the sample.

The roughly 39 donors, aged about 6 to 100 years, were systemically healthy Caucasian individuals from Russia. Ten milliliters of peripheral blood were collected from each donor into EDTA-treated Vacutainer tubes. Ficoll-Paque density-gradient centrifugation was used to isolate PBMCs, with at least 6.5 million per sample. Total RNA, at least 5.5 micrograms per sample, was extracted from PBMCs with Trizol reagent. For every donor, an aliquot of PBMCs went through flow cytometry to measure the percentages of naive CD45RAhigh/CD27high T cells. This clonotype was seen repeatedly, ten times or more. Its antigen remains unidentified. With a much larger clone just one base away, this may be a read error. This same sample was also part of a study on T cells of mothers and their children. The second source states: Nine systemically healthy Caucasian individuals, comprising three mothers and their six children, were included as donors. cDNA synthesis used all of the extracted RNA, with roughly 1.5 ug of RNA in each 15 ul reaction. In the second PCR, sample barcodes and 2-4 random nucleotides were introduced via the M1S primer. Over 8 million TCR beta CDR3 reads came from each mother, compared with about 3.2 million reads from each child. In both related and unrelated pairs, thymic selection shapes the output of TCR recombination in a similar way, with inherited differences having only a minor effect. Normalized repertoire overlap in related mother-child pairs was always slightly higher than in unrelated mother-child pairs, but the difference was never significant. No persistent microchimeric T cell clones were detected, at a sensitivity of approximately 110 clones per million clonotypes. To look for features that set related mother-child pairs apart from unrelated individuals, the researchers ran deep NGS to compare the TCR beta repertoires of mothers and children. On average, the children were roughly 12 +/- 4 years old, while the mothers were about 37 +/- 4 years old. After adapters were ligated using NEBNext reagents, the libraries underwent 100+100 nt paired-end sequencing on an Illumina HiSeq 2000. To prevent cross-contamination, the mother and child libraries were prepared one month apart and sequenced in separate runs. For each donor, between about 450,000 and 2,300,000 distinct TCR beta clonotypes were identified. Naive TCR beta clonotypes were estimated from low-frequency clonotypes matched to each donor's FACS-determined naive share, without sorting.

This TCR was sampled from a woman between 35 and 50 years old in good health. Source material: blood.

The base sequence is TGCAGTGCTAGAGATCCCATGGCTAGCGGGGGAAACAATGAGCAGTTCTTC. It specifies CSARDPMASGGNNEQFF. The chain is made from TRBV20-1 and TRBJ2-1; 10 bases in the middle match TRBD2. V is pruned by 0 bases and J by 5 bases, leaving 10 bases of the junction without a gene match. The germline V gene (reference sequence) yields DFQATT for CDR1 and SNEGSKA for CDR2. Including cysteine and phenylalanine, the CDR3 has 17 amino acids. The kept DNA is CDR3 alone, 51 bases in frame from the first base.